This is a list of T cell receptor beta chains from one sample in a study of T-cell memory formation after mild COVID-19. TCRdb reprocessed the 5' RACE reads with MiXCR, giving one entry per CDR3 protein. Of 10,000 to 15,000 distinct CDR3 sequences in the sample, roughly 17% were seen once. Sequencing input: PBMCs or a T cell subset sorted from them (not recorded which). The receptors derive from a man aged 18 to 30 who had mild COVID-19 (a few samples of this study predate the infection). Cell type and time point are not known. The CDR3 runs from the conserved cysteine through the conserved F or W. A D gene is named only where the DNA matches it firmly. Not all rows give a size; the values are once, few, many and, for expanded clones, a class.

CDR3 DNA,CDR3 protein,V gene,CDR3 length,clone size,J gene,D gene
TGTGCCAGTAGTATAGATAAGTTACGGCAGTACGAGCAGTACTTC,CASSIDKLRQYEQYF,TRBV19,15,few,TRBJ2-7,.
TGTGCCATCAGTGAGTCGGCAACCGTAACAGATACGCAGTATTTT,CAISESATVTDTQYF,TRBV10-3,15,.,TRBJ2-3,.
TGCGCCAGCAGCCACGGGACAGGGGTTTACAATGAGCAGTTCTTC,CASSHGTGVYNEQFF,TRBV4-3,15,few,TRBJ2-1,TRBD1
TGTGCCCTCAGTGAAGTGGGACGGGATTCACCCCTCCACTTT,CALSEVGRDSPLHF,TRBV10-3,14,few,TRBJ1-6,.
TGTGCTAGTGGTTTGGTACCGTACAATGAGCAGTTCTTC,CASGLVPYNEQFF,TRBV12-5,13,few,TRBJ2-1,.
TGTGCCATCAGCCCCGGGGGACTGCACAATGAGCAGTTCTTC,CAISPGGLHNEQFF,TRBV5-6,14,.,TRBJ2-1,.
TGTGCCGGGGCGGATAGCAATCAGCCCCAGCATTTT,CAGADSNQPQHF,TRBV6-5,12,.,TRBJ1-5,.
TGTGCCAGCAGTCTCCAAGTTACCCAGTACTTC,CASSLQVTQYF,TRBV12-3/TRBV12-4,11,.,TRBJ2-5,.
TGTGCCAGCAGTTACTCTTACAGGACGATTAACTATGGCTACACCTTC,CASSYSYRTINYGYTF,TRBV6-5,16,.,TRBJ1-2,.
TGTGCCAGCAGTTACTCGAACTCCGCTGAAGCTTTCTTT,CASSYSNSAEAFF,TRBV6-5,13,.,TRBJ1-1,.
TGTGCCAGCAGCCCCGGGACAGGGGGGCGTGGAAACACCATATATTTT,CASSPGTGGRGNTIYF,TRBV7-9,16,.,TRBJ1-3,TRBD1
TGTGCCAGCAGCCCAGGAAGGGGGGACCTGGATTTTTATAGCAATCAGCCCCAGCATTTT,CASSPGRGDLDFYSNQPQHF,TRBV7-2,20,many,TRBJ1-5,.
TGTGCCAGCAGCCCGGGACAGGGTAGCAATCAGCCCCAGCATTTT,CASSPGQGSNQPQHF,TRBV7-6,15,few,TRBJ1-5,TRBD1
TGTGCCAGCAGTACTACAGGGGTTGGCGAAAAACTGTTTTTT,CASSTTGVGEKLFF,TRBV12-3/TRBV12-4,14,many,TRBJ1-4,TRBD1